This T cell receptor beta chain was documented in a study of T cell repertoires in cytomegalovirus infection. Study context: Both CMV infection and a matching HLA type were indicated by public TCR beta signatures.

MiXCR, applied by TCRdb to the reads, yields one record per CDR3 protein. The sample has around 310,000 distinct CDR3 sequences, 15% to 20% seen once. This clonotype was detected many times. Its target is unknown. Points from the study as a whole: Cumulative frequency (of public TCR beta family members) identified carriers of CMV plus the relevant HLA. Predominance within the ex vivo response was attributable to HLA-C-restricted CMV-specific TCR beta clonotypes.

This receptor was identified in a human donor in good health (CMV status not recorded). Some clones in this sample may be carry-over from other donors' samples. Specimen: PBMCs.

In DNA, the CDR3 is TGTGCCAGCAGCTCTCAGACAGGGAACTATGGCTACACCTTC. Amino acids: CASSSQTGNYGYTF. J is TRBJ1-2 and V is TRBV7-2, with 7 positions matching TRBD1. Germline V gene lookup returns CDR1 SGHTA and CDR2 FQGNSA. V was pared by 4 bases and J by 2 bases, with 4 bases of the junction left unmatched. There are 14 residues in the CDR3.